In this sample, the clone carrying this TCR beta chain turned up many times. The antigen remains undetermined. With template switching, a universal primer site was added, and the cDNA carried unique molecular identifiers. TCRdb reprocessed the 5' RACE reads via MiXCR and lists one record per CDR3 protein. The data show fewer than 650,000 distinct CDR3 sequences, with around 7.4% seen just once and roughly 1.5% held by the top ten. The data are from a study of identical twins. Regarding the study as a whole: The presence of invariant MAIT and iNKT cells could partly confound analyses of zero-insertion sequences. Memory repertoires showed no such pattern, whereas abundant cord blood beta clonotypes carried fewer insertions. Sharing of beta out-of-frame sequences by twins showed a weaker excess.

The CDR3 spans 14 residues. V shed 5 bases and J 4 bases; nucleotides not matched to a gene: 5. These data were also filed under a second study, of yellow fever vaccine responses in identical twins.

The sample was PBMCs. The gene calls are TRBV12-3 or TRBV12-4 and TRBJ1-2, with 9 nucleotides matching TRBD1. The sequence was collected from a woman under 30 in good health. The CDR3 nucleotides are TGTGCCAGCAGTCCACAGGGGGCCGGCTATGGCTACACCTTC. Its translation is CASSPQGAGYGYTF.